Presented here are 13 T cell receptor beta chains from one specimen sequenced in a study of CD8+ T cells in alopecia areata. Treatment meaning: oral pan-JAK inhibitor, 5-10 mg twice daily. The sequencing template was cDNA reverse transcribed from extracted RNA. The table came from immunoSEQ multiplex PCR; TCRdb's copy has only in-frame clones and leaves some out. The sample holds around 290,000 clones, 55% to 75% seen once. The sample in question was CD4+ T cells sorted from blood, obtained at week 24, from a patient treated with tofacitinib. The receptors shown here come from a human donor with alopecia areata.

The chain recombines TRBV9 with TRBJ2-3; D is possibly TRBD1 (6 bases). V was clipped by 1 base and J by 2 bases, with 11 bases between them. The CDR3 spans 15 residues. Germline V gene data show CDR1 as SGDLS and CDR2 as YYNGEE. DNA for the CDR3: TGTGCCAGCAGCGTAAGGGGGACCCACACAGATACGCAGTATTTT. It specifies CASSVRGTHTDTQYF.

This clone was observed a handful of times. V is TRBV11-2 and J is TRBJ2-5, with D hard to call. The DNA matches TRBJ2-7 better at its end, which makes the J call doubtful. This CDR3 comprises 12 residues. The germline CDR1 and CDR2 sequences are SGHAT and FQNNGV. CDR3 DNA sequence: TGTGCCAGCAGCTTAGGATCCTACGAGCAGTACTTC. As protein: CASSLGSYEQYF.

This clone has only a few counts. This rearrangement joins TRBV7-9 to TRBJ1-5, with unresolved D. V gave up 1 base and J gave up 10 bases, with 20 bases separating them. Germline CDR1 is SEHNR and CDR2 is FQNEAQ (reference sequence). This CDR3 comprises 16 residues. The CDR3 protein is CASSLVSSSQAVPQHF. In DNA, the CDR3 is TGTGCCAGCAGCTTAGTATCATCGAGTCAGGCAGTCCCCCAGCATTTT.

There are a few counts of this clone. The CDR3 DNA sequence: TGTGCCTGGAGGGAGCTGGCTGGCTACACCTTC. It encodes CAWRELAGYTF. The chain employs TRBV30 and TRBJ1-2; the D is unclear. Germline V gene sequence: CDR1 GTSNPN, CDR2 SVGIG (reference sequence). Trimming stripped 3 bases from V and 7 bases from J, with 9 bases between. The CDR3 has 11 amino acids.

The table lists this clone with a few counts. This sequence joins TRBV6-6 and TRBJ1-6; a weak D match, TRBD1 (5 bases). CDR1 MNHNY and CDR2 SVGAGI come from the germline V gene (reference sequence). V gave up 7 bases and J gave up 9 bases, with 16 bases separating them. The CDR3 covers 14 residues. The DNA of the CDR3 is TGTGCCAGCATAGCGGGGGTACTGAGTTCACCCCTCCACTTT. This gives the protein CASIAGVLSSPLHF.

The rearrangement joins TRBV11-2 to TRBJ2-1; D assignment may be TRBD1 or TRBD2 (5 bases each). Trimming removed 0 bases at V and 11 bases at J, with 17 bases between. Germline V gene lookup returns CDR1 SGHAT and CDR2 FQNNGV. CDR3 length: 15 residues. The DNA for the CDR3 is TGTGCCAGCAGCTTAGAATCGGGGCCCGTTAGCCAGCAGTTCTTC. It codes for CASSLESGPVSQQFF.

The V and J genes are TRBV2 and TRBJ2-5; a weak D match, TRBD1 (5 bases). With 7 bases removed from V and 1 base from J, the gap between germline ends came to 13 bases. The CDR3 length is 14 residues. Germline lookup yields CDR1 SNHLY and CDR2 FYNNEI. The CDR3 DNA reads as TGTGCCAGCACCTCGACAGCTACCCAAGAGACCCAGTACTTC. It codes for CASTSTATQETQYF.

This clone was recorded a few times. The rearrangement links TRBV4-2 to TRBJ2-2; D not resolved. The CDR3 is 18 residues long. Germline V gene data show CDR1 as LGHNA and CDR2 as YNFKEQ. Trimming left V 0 bases short and J 6 bases short, with 20 bases between. In DNA form, the CDR3 reads TGTGCCAGCAGCCAAGAATCGTCAGCAGCGAGGTGGGCCGGGGAGCTGTTTTTT. Translating it yields CASSQESSAARWAGELFF.

V gene TRBV29-1 combines with J gene TRBJ2-7, with D uncertain. The CDR3 spans 13 residues. V gave up 1 base and J gave up 0 bases, with 7 bases separating them. Germline-derived CDR1 and CDR2 are SQVTM and ANQGSEA. In DNA, the CDR3 is TGCAGCGTTGAAGGGCCCCTCTCCTACGAGCAGTACTTC. As protein: CSVEGPLSYEQYF.

The chain employs TRBV5-4 and TRBJ2-1; 11 nucleotides line up with TRBD2. Germline assignment: CDR1 SGHNT and CDR2 YYREEE (reference sequence). Trimming removed 5 bases from V and 6 bases from J; junction bases left unmatched: 10. CDR3 length: 16 amino acids. Here the CDR3 reads CASRSPSGGLVNEQFF. CDR3 sequence (DNA): TGTGCCAGCAGAAGTCCTAGCGGGGGGCTGGTCAATGAGCAGTTCTTC.

This sequence joins TRBV6-1 and TRBJ2-5; D not certain. The ends were cut back, 6 bases at V and 0 bases at J, with 8 bases in the middle. The germline V gene has CDR1 MNHNS and CDR2 SASEGT. This CDR3 is built from 13 residues. The CDR3 here is CASSGMYQETQYF. The CDR3, as DNA: TGTGCCAGCAGCGGAATGTACCAAGAGACCCAGTACTTC.

The chain couples TRBV30 to TRBJ2-2; TRBD2 is a possible D gene (5 bases). The V and J ends lost 0 bases and 7 bases respectively, with 12 bases between them. Germline CDR1 is GTSNPN and CDR2 is SVGIG (reference sequence). The CDR3 has 14 residues. The CDR3 DNA is TGTGCCTGGAGTGTAACCCGGGGAAGCGGGGAGCTGTTTTTT. It translates to CAWSVTRGSGELFF. Drawing the rest from reference TRBV30 and TRBJ2-2, the complete variable domain is SQTIHQWPATLVQPVGSPLSLECTVEGTSNPNLYWYRQAAGRGLQLLFYSVGIGQISSEVPQNLSASRPQDRQFILSSKKLLLSDSGFYLCAWSVTRGSGELFFGEGSRLTVL.

The chain combines TRBV10-3 with TRBJ2-5, with TRBD2 as a possible D gene (5 bases). The germline V gene encodes CDR1 ENHRY and CDR2 SYGVKD. This CDR3 contains 13 residues. V lost 4 bases and J lost 1, with 7 bases in between. The chain's CDR3 is CAISGGLQETQYF. DNA for the CDR3: TGTGCCATCAGTGGAGGGCTCCAAGAGACCCAGTACTTC.